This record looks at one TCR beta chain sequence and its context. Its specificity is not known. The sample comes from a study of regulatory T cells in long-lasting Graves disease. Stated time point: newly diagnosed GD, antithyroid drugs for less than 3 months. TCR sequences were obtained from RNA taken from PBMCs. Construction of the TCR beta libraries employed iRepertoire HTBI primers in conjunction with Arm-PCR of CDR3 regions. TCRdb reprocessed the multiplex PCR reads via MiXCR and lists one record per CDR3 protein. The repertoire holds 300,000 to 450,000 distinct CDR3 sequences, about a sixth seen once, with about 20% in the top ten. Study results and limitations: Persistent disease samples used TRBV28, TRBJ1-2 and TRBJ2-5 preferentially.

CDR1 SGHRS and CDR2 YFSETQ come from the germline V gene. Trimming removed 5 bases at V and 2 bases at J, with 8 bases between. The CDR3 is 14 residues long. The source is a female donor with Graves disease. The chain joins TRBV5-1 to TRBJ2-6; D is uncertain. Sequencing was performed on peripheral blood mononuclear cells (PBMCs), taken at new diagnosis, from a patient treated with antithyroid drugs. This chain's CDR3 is CASRSATGANVLTF. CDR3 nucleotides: TGCGCCAGCAGATCCGCGACTGGGGCCAACGTCCTGACTTTC.